These 9 T cell receptor beta chains came from one sample sequenced in a study of T cell responses to AZD1222 COVID-19 vaccine. Data came from immunoSEQ multiplex PCR; TCRdb stores just in-frame clones and leaves some out. The sample lists about 150,000 clones; around 91% were seen once. This specimen consisted of peripheral blood, obtained on day 0 of AZD1222 vaccination. The receptors were gathered from an adult in good health.

This sequence joins TRBV5-1 and TRBJ1-2; 8 nucleotides line up with TRBD1. CDR1 SGHRS and CDR2 YFSETQ come from the germline V gene. There are 14 residues in the CDR3. The J segment lost 8 bases and the V segment lost 0 bases, leaving 6 bases of the junction unmatched. CDR3 in amino acids: CASSLDRGEKGYTF. DNA of the CDR3: TGCGCCAGCAGCTTGGACAGGGGGGAGAAAGGCTACACCTTC.

The chain joins TRBV28 to TRBJ2-1; perhaps TRBD1 as D (5 bases). The CDR3 consists of 16 residues. The V end lost 5 bases, the J end lost 4 bases, and 18 bases lay between the germline ends. CDR1 is MDHEN and CDR2 is SYDVKM in the germline V gene. In DNA, the CDR3 is TGTGCCAGCAGTCCCAATGGGGCAGGAACATACAATGAGCAGTTCTTC. Translation: CASSPNGAGTYNEQFF.

The chain employs TRBV9 and TRBJ2-5, with D perhaps matching TRBD2 (5 bases). With 3 bases removed from V and 5 bases from J, the gap between germline ends came to 20 bases. There are 16 residues in the CDR3. Germline lookup yields CDR1 SGDLS and CDR2 YYNGEE. The CDR3 loop is CASSARAGVLGETQYF. The CDR3 DNA follows: TGTGCCAGCAGCGCGCGGGCCGGCGTCTTGGGGGAGACCCAGTACTTC. The full variable domain, completed using reference TRBV9 and TRBJ2-5, is DSGVTQTPKHLITATGQRVTLRCSPRSGDLSVYWYQQSLDQGLQFLIQYYNGEERAKGNILERFSAQQFPDLHSELNLSSLELGDSALYFCASSARAGVLGETQYFGPGTRLLVL.

The V gene is TRBV19, the J gene TRBJ2-7; TRBD2 matches 7 bases. V trimming: 6 bases; J trimming: 3 bases; junction bases outside the gene matches: 8. Germline V CDR1 and CDR2: LNHDA, SQIVND (reference sequence). The CDR3 extends over 14 amino acids. This CDR3 is CASRPSGTYYEQYF. CDR3 sequence (DNA): TGTGCCAGTAGACCTAGCGGCACTTACTACGAGCAGTACTTC.

The chain has TRBV7-9 and TRBJ1-2; D unresolved. V was pared by 6 bases and J by 2 bases, with 16 bases between. Per the germline V gene, CDR1 is SEHNR and CDR2 is FQNEAQ (reference sequence). The CDR3 is 15 amino acids. The CDR3 spells CASSFSVQENYGYTF. Here the CDR3 DNA reads TGTGCCAGCAGTTTCTCGGTTCAGGAGAACTATGGCTACACCTTC.

The gene calls are TRBV28 and TRBJ1-1, with TRBD1 as a possible D gene (5 bases). The CDR3 is made up of 14 amino acids. V lost 6 bases and J 0 bases, leaving 11 bases between the germline ends. CDR1 is MDHEN, CDR2 SYDVKM, per germline. CDR3 residues: CASSPTALNTEAFF. As DNA, the CDR3 is TGTGCCAGCAGCCCGACAGCCCTGAACACTGAAGCTTTCTTT.

The chain recombines TRBV14 with TRBJ1-6; the D gene is possibly TRBD1 (5 bases). Germline V gene sequence: CDR1 SGHDN, CDR2 FVKESK. Trimming removed 1 base from V and 12 bases from J, with 19 bases in between. This CDR3 has 16 amino acids. This CDR3 is CASSQAMGRLRGPLHF. The CDR3 DNA follows: TGTGCCAGCAGCCAAGCGATGGGCAGGCTGAGGGGACCCCTCCACTTT. Full variable domain (remainder filled in from reference TRBV14 and TRBJ1-6): EAGVTQFPSHSVIEKGQTVTLRCDPISGHDNLYWYRRVMGKEIKFLLHFVKESKQDESGMPNNRFLAERTGGTYSTLKVQPAELEDSGVYFCASSQAMGRLRGPLHFGNGTRLTVT.

CDR3 residues: CASRTGGLYGYTF. The CDR3 nucleotides are TGTGCCAGCAGAACAGGGGGGCTCTATGGCTACACCTTC. The chain combines TRBV7-9 with TRBJ1-2; 8 positions match TRBD1. CDR1 and CDR2 (germline): SEHNR, FQNEAQ (reference sequence). V gave up 6 bases and J gave up 4 bases; unmatched junction bases: 4. The CDR3 consists of 13 residues.

The V call is TRBV7-2, the J call TRBJ1-1; D is uncertain. In germline, CDR1 is SGHTA, CDR2 FQGNSA. The CDR3 extends over 15 amino acids. V was clipped by 5 bases and J by 1 base, with 14 bases between them. In DNA, the CDR3 is TGTGCCAGCAGCAAACCGACGGCCGAGAACACTGAAGCTTTCTTT. Translating it yields CASSKPTAENTEAFF.